This is a list of T cell receptor beta chains from one sample in a study of cytomegalovirus exposure and HLA in healthy donors. Generated by immunoSEQ multiplex PCR, the TCRdb table keeps only in-frame clones and is missing some. The sample has about 160,000 clones, about 80% seen once. The sample was PBMCs. These receptors originate from a female donor in good health and CMV-seronegative. Each CDR3 is given with its conserved first and last residue. D genes are given only for firm matches. Size is omitted from some rows. Given values are once, few, many or a class for expanded clones.

CASRAASAGTGELFF	TGTGCCAGCAGAGCTGCTAGCGCGGGCACCGGGGAGCTGTTTTTT	TRBV5-4	TRBJ2-2	-	-
CASSPERGLETQYF	TGTGCCAGCAGCCCAGAGCGAGGGTTGGAGACCCAGTACTTC	TRBV9	TRBJ2-5	few	-
CASSRTTSGRAHEQFF	TGTGCCAGCAGCAGAACTACTAGCGGGAGGGCCCATGAGCAGTTCTTC	TRBV5-5	TRBJ2-1	-	TRBD2
CASSIGQSWDNEQFF	TGTGCCAGTAGTATCGGACAGTCTTGGGACAATGAGCAGTTCTTC	TRBV19	TRBJ2-1	once	-
CANGDRVLNNYGYTF	TGTGCCAACGGAGACAGGGTTCTTAATAACTATGGCTACACCTTC	TRBV6-1	TRBJ1-2	few	TRBD1
CAWSLFTSGEQYF	TGTGCCTGGAGCCTTTTCACTAGCGGGGAGCAGTACTTC	TRBV30	TRBJ2-7	once	TRBD2
CAWRGTGRAFF	TGTGCCTGGAGGGGGACAGGTCGCGCTTTCTTT	TRBV30	TRBJ1-1	-	TRBD1
CASSGEGSRYETQYF	TGTGCCAGCAGCGGAGAGGGCAGTAGATACGAGACCCAGTACTTC	TRBV11-1	TRBJ2-5	few	-
CASSEGGQLRGYTF	TGTGCCAGCAGTGAAGGTGGGCAGTTGAGAGGCTACACCTTC	TRBV6-1	TRBJ1-2	-	-
CASSSLAGGYNEQFF	TGTGCCAGCAGTTCACTAGCGGGAGGATACAATGAGCAGTTCTTC	TRBV27	TRBJ2-1	-	TRBD2
CASSSRPGLGHTQYF	TGTGCCAGCAGCTCAAGACCAGGGTTAGGGCATACGCAGTATTTT	TRBV7-2	TRBJ2-3	few	-
CASSEAFHSGGINEKLFF	TGCGCCAGCAGTGAGGCTTTCCACTCAGGGGGGATTAATGAAAAACTGTTTTTT	TRBV10-1	TRBJ1-4	-	TRBD1
CASAPSRGFSGNTIYF	TGTGCCAGTGCCCCCTCTCGAGGCTTCTCTGGAAACACCATATATTTT	TRBV19	TRBJ1-3	-	-
CASSLGGGINYGYTF	TGCGCCAGCAGCTTGGGGGGGGGAATCAACTATGGCTACACCTTC	TRBV5-1	TRBJ1-2	-	-
CASSGGTGGYTF	TGTGCCAGCAGCGGGGGGACGGGTGGCTACACCTTC	TRBV5-4	TRBJ1-2	few	-
CASSYGLAGQETQYF	TGTGCCAGCAGTTACGGACTAGCGGGACAAGAGACCCAGTACTTC	TRBV2	TRBJ2-5	-	TRBD2
CASSQSGAGGLQETQYF	TGTGCCAGCAGCCAAAGCGGAGCGGGGGGGTTACAAGAGACCCAGTACTTC	TRBV11-2	TRBJ2-5	-	TRBD2
CAVGAGADIGTEAFF	TGTGCAGTGGGAGCAGGGGCAGATATCGGAACTGAAGCTTTCTTT	TRBV5-4	TRBJ1-1	few	-
CASSLEGQLTDTQYF	TGCGCCAGCAGCTTGGAGGGGCAGCTCACAGATACGCAGTATTTT	TRBV5-1	TRBJ2-3	few	-
CASSLAERSGYTF	TGTGCCAGCAGCTTAGCGGAAAGGAGTGGCTACACCTTC	TRBV7-9	TRBJ1-2	-	-
CASSSAGREETQYF	TGTGCCAGCAGCTCGGCGGGGCGGGAAGAGACCCAGTACTTC	TRBV5-6	TRBJ2-5	few	-
CASSPGTSQETQYF	TGTGCCAGCAGCCCCGGGACAAGCCAAGAGACCCAGTACTTC	TRBV16	TRBJ2-5	-	-
CASSEALRSYSYEQYF	TGTGCCAGCAGTGAAGCGCTACGATCATACTCCTACGAGCAGTACTTC	TRBV6-1	TRBJ2-7	-	-
CASSYKTGTDAYEQYF	TGTGCCAGCTCCTACAAGACCGGGACAGACGCCTACGAGCAGTACTTC	TRBV18	TRBJ2-7	-	TRBD1
CASSGPGSSNQPQHF	TGTGCCAGTAGTGGCCCAGGTTCTAGCAATCAGCCCCAGCATTTT	TRBV19	TRBJ1-5	-	-
CASSLGGQYVPYEQYF	TGTGCCAGCAGCTTAGGGGGACAATATGTCCCCTACGAGCAGTACTTC	TRBV7-9	TRBJ2-7	-	-
CASSLFGGTNTEAFF	TGTGCCAGCAGCTTATTTGGAGGGACCAACACTGAAGCTTTCTTT	TRBV7-3	TRBJ1-1	-	-
CASSTLTGGRTEAFF	TGTGCCAGTAGTACACTCACGGGGGGCAGGACTGAAGCTTTCTTT	TRBV19	TRBJ1-1	few	-
CASSDRDRGNYGYTF	TGTGCCAGCAGTGACCGGGACAGGGGGAACTATGGCTACACCTTC	TRBV6-1	TRBJ1-2	-	TRBD1
CASSKRGQNSPLHF	TGTGCCAGCAGTAAAAGGGGACAGAACTCACCCCTCCACTTT	TRBV6-5	TRBJ1-6	-	TRBD1
CAWTSGANYGYTF	TGTGCCTGGACCTCCGGGGCTAACTATGGCTACACCTTC	TRBV30	TRBJ1-2	-	-
CASRFGQGKETQYF	TGTGCCAGCAGGTTTGGACAGGGGAAAGAGACCCAGTACTTC	TRBV11-2	TRBJ2-5	-	TRBD1
CASSPGVGGGEAFF	TGCGCCAGCAGCCCGGGGGTGGGAGGGGGAGAAGCTTTCTTT	TRBV5-1	TRBJ1-1	once	-
CASSLLAGRGTDTQYF	TGTGCCAGCAGCCTACTAGCGGGTAGGGGAACAGATACGCAGTATTTT	TRBV7-3	TRBJ2-3	-	TRBD2
CASSFFSRGELFF	TGTGCCAGCAGTTTTTTCTCGCGGGGGGAGCTGTTTTTT	TRBV27	TRBJ2-2	-	-
CSVEPQTNYGYTF	TGCAGCGTTGAACCCCAAACTAACTATGGCTACACCTTC	TRBV29-1	TRBJ1-2	-	-
CASSKLGGTEAFF	TGTGCCAGCAGTAAACTGGGGGGAACTGAAGCTTTCTTT	TRBV27	TRBJ1-1	-	-
CASSDGTSGKQFF	TGTGCCAGCAGTGACGGAACTAGCGGGAAGCAGTTCTTC	TRBV2	TRBJ2-1	-	TRBD2
CASSLGGGAMNTEAFF	TGTGCCAGCAGCTTGGGCGGCGGGGCCATGAACACTGAAGCTTTCTTT	TRBV5-4	TRBJ1-1	-	-
CASSILPQGYGYTF	TGTGCCAGTAGTATACTCCCCCAGGGCTATGGCTACACCTTC	TRBV19	TRBJ1-2	many	-
CASRAGRGGEQFF	TGTGCTTCGCGGGCTGGACGTGGTGGTGAGCAGTTCTTC	TRBV2	TRBJ2-1	-	-
CASRPDRVSTDTQYF	TGTGCCAGCAGGCCCGACAGGGTGAGCACAGATACGCAGTATTTT	TRBV6-5	TRBJ2-3	-	TRBD1
CAWSVGVAGSPLHF	TGTGCCTGGAGTGTAGGGGTAGCGGGTTCACCCCTCCACTTT	TRBV30	TRBJ1-6	-	-
CASSPRTSRSGNTIYF	TGTGCCAGCAGCCCCCGGACTTCCCGCTCTGGAAACACCATATATTTT	TRBV5-5	TRBJ1-3	-	-
CASSPADSGANEKLFF	TGCGCCAGCAGCCCGGCAGACAGTGGGGCTAATGAAAAACTGTTTTTT	TRBV5-1	TRBJ1-4	-	-